This T cell receptor (beta chain) was found in a study of cytomegalovirus exposure and HLA in healthy donors. Study information: Earlier findings included some 120 million unique TCR beta sequences obtained from 150 million to 200 million T cells. The early release's HLA-typed donors yielded tens of millions of unique TCRs. Findings and caveats of the study: When presence/absence was analysed, sequencing depth was taken to be roughly uniform across donors. Most likely, a cluster of highly shared sequence variants arose as a sequencing artifact.

As regards this clone: The antigen is unknown.

The CDR3 runs to 13 residues. Germline lookup yields CDR1 MNHNY and CDR2 SVGAGI (reference sequence). Unmatched junction bases numbered 5, after V lost 2 bases and J lost 8 bases. Primers included in the PCR were 60 Vbeta and 13 Jbeta primers. TCRdb's table, derived via immunoSEQ multiplex PCR, lists solely in-frame clones and lacks some. The sample records about 110,000 clones, less than 85% being singletons. Sequencing was carried out using PBMCs. V gene TRBV6-6 combines with J gene TRBJ1-2; 7 nucleotides match TRBD1. This clonotype originated in a man aged 25 to 45 in good health and CMV-seropositive. Written as DNA, the CDR3 is TGTGCCAGCAGTTACCCGCAGGGGGGAGGCTACACCTTC. This translates into CASSYPQGGGYTF.